A single sample gave rise to the 17 T cell receptor beta chains below, sequenced in a study of early stage breast cancer tumors. The assay was immunoSEQ multiplex PCR, and TCRdb's table has in-frame clones only and misses some. The sample shows some 14,000 clones, about four fifths of them seen only once. Sample: normal breast tissue next to the tumor. These receptors came from a person aged 25-39 years with breast cancer.

This rearrangement joins TRBV9 to TRBJ1-4; 12 nucleotides align to TRBD1. J gave up 7 bases and V 3 bases, and 10 bases lay outside the gene matches. The CDR3 contains 17 residues. CDR1 is SGDLS, CDR2 YYNGEE, per germline. CDR3 sequence (DNA): TGTGCCAGCAGCGCGTCGGGGGACAGGGGGCTTCCTGAAAAACTGTTTTTT. It encodes CASSASGDRGLPEKLFF.

The chain has TRBV2 and TRBJ1-4; 8 bases match TRBD1. This CDR3 region has 15 residues. Germline lookup yields CDR1 SNHLY and CDR2 FYNNEI. Trimming cost V 5 bases and J 8 bases; bases outside gene matches: 10. CDR3: CASSREQGVNEKLFF. The CDR3 DNA reads TGTGCCAGCAGTAGGGAACAGGGGGTGAACGAAAAACTGTTTTTT.

This chain connects TRBV5-1 to TRBJ1-2; possible D gene TRBD1, 5 bases. V lost 0 bases to trimming and J lost 3 bases, with 18 bases between them. The CDR3 contains 17 residues. From germline, CDR1 is SGHRS and CDR2 YFSETQ. In nucleotides, the CDR3 is TGCGCCAGCAGCTTGGAAGGGGCTAAGACAGTCGACTATGGCTACACCTTC. Translated, it gives CASSLEGAKTVDYGYTF.

The chain couples TRBV27 to TRBJ1-5; TRBD1 agrees at 7 bases. J lost 5 bases, V lost 6 bases, and 7 bases had no gene match. The CDR3 has 14 residues. CDR1 is MNHEY, CDR2 SMNVEV, per germline (reference sequence). The CDR3 region has the DNA TGTGCCAGCAGCTTACAGGGGTCCGATCAGCCCCAGCATTTT. It encodes CASSLQGSDQPQHF.

V is TRBV18 and J is TRBJ1-5, with no clear D. The germline V and J ends were trimmed by 1 base and 5 bases, with 9 bases remaining between them. This CDR3 comprises 14 residues. Germline V gives CDR1 KGHSH, CDR2 LQKENI. CDR3 sequence (DNA): TGTGCCAGCTCACCACGGGCCAGCGATCAGCCCCAGCATTTT. It translates to CASSPRASDQPQHF.

Only a few counts were recorded for this clone. The J gene is TRBJ1-5, the V gene TRBV6-1; TRBD1 might be the D (5 bases). Germline assignment: CDR1 MNHNS and CDR2 SASEGT. The length of the CDR3 is 13 residues. Trimming removed 3 bases from V and 7 bases from J, with 10 bases in between. CDR3 coding DNA: TGTGCCAGCAGTGAGCAGAGGGACCAGCCCCAGCATTTT. Its translation: CASSEQRDQPQHF.

About this clone: The identical CDR3 is also encoded by other nucleotide sequences in the sample. The genes are TRBV25-1 and TRBJ2-1, with 8 bases matching TRBD2. CDR3 length: 16 amino acids. J was trimmed by 7 bases and V by 1 base; bases with no gene match: 9. CDR1 and CDR2 (germline): MGHDK, SYGVNS. CDR3 nucleotides: TGTGCCAGCAGTGAATTTGCGGGAGGTCGCCATAATGAGCAGTTCTTC. This codes for CASSEFAGGRHNEQFF.

This rearrangement joins TRBV11-2 to TRBJ1-4; D remains ambiguous. Germline V gene data show CDR1 as SGHAT and CDR2 as FQNNGV. The CDR3 is 14 amino acids. Trimming removed 4 bases at V and 8 bases at J, with 14 bases between. CDR3 in amino acids: CASSSTNWEEKLFF. CDR3 DNA: TGTGCCAGCAGCTCGACAAACTGGGAGGAAAAACTGTTTTTT.

A note on this clone: This sample includes further DNA sequences coding for the same CDR3. The gene calls are TRBV2 and TRBJ2-7; 12 bases map to TRBD1. V shed 4 bases and J 6 bases; nucleotides not matched to a gene: 4. Germline-derived CDR1 and CDR2 are SNHLY and FYNNEI. This CDR3 is 14 amino acids long. DNA of the CDR3: TGTGCCAGCAGTGCGGGACAGGGGGCCGTCGAGCAGTACTTC. Protein sequence: CASSAGQGAVEQYF. The complete variable domain, with remaining parts taken from reference TRBV2 and TRBJ2-7, reads EPEVTQTPSHQVTQMGQEVILRCVPISNHLYFYWYRQILGQKVEFLVSFYNNEISEKSEIFDDQFSVERPDGSNFTLKIRSTKLEDSAMYFCASSAGQGAVEQYFGPGTRLTVT.

The V and J genes are TRBV18 and TRBJ1-1, with TRBD1 identical over 7 bases. This CDR3 has 16 residues. Germline assignment: CDR1 KGHSH and CDR2 LQKENI. Trimming at V came to 3 bases and at J to 6 bases, leaving 13 bases not matched to a gene. CDR3 in DNA: TGTGCCAGCTCACCTTTCACGACAAGACAGGGTGCTGAAGCTTTCTTT. Its protein product is CASSPFTTRQGAEAFF.

The V and J genes are TRBV18 and TRBJ1-6; D ambiguous. Trimming stripped 3 bases from V and 5 bases from J, with 11 bases between. Germline V gene data show CDR1 as KGHSH and CDR2 as LQKENI. This CDR3 comprises 15 residues. CDR3 loop: CASSPPGGHNSPLHF. The CDR3 nucleotides are TGTGCCAGCTCACCTCCAGGAGGCCATAATTCACCCCTCCACTTT.

The chain combines TRBV5-1 with TRBJ1-3; tentative D call: TRBD1 (5 bases). From germline, CDR1 is SGHRS and CDR2 YFSETQ. This CDR3 region has 14 residues. V lost 0 bases to trimming and J lost 4 bases, with 8 bases between them. In DNA form, the CDR3 reads TGCGCCAGCAGCTTGGAAGGGGTCGGAAACACCATATATTTT. It translates to CASSLEGVGNTIYF. The full variable domain, its missing parts supplied by reference TRBV5-1 and TRBJ1-3, is KAGVTQTPRYLIKTRGQQVTLSCSPISGHRSVSWYQQTPGQGLQFLFEYFSETQRNKGNFPGRFSGRQFSNSRSEMNVSTLELGDSALYLCASSLEGVGNTIYFGEGSWLTVV.

This clone was recorded a few times. The V call is TRBV13, the J call TRBJ2-1; TRBD2 matches at 7 bases. V was clipped by 3 bases and J by 0 bases; unmatched bases: 5. CDR3 size: 16 residues. Germline V gives CDR1 PRHDT, CDR2 FYEKMQ (reference sequence). The DNA of the CDR3 is TGTGCCAGCAGCTTGGGGGGAGGGTTCTCCTACAATGAGCAGTTCTTC. It encodes CASSLGGGFSYNEQFF. Variable domain in full (rest from reference TRBV13 and TRBJ2-1): AAGVIQSPRHLIKEKRETATLKCYPIPRHDTVYWYQQGPGQDPQFLISFYEKMQSDKGSIPDRFSAQQFSDYHSELNMSSLELGDSALYFCASSLGGGFSYNEQFFGPGTRLTVL.

V is TRBV15 and J is TRBJ2-1; TRBD2 matches 8 bases. The germline gives CDR1 LNHNV, CDR2 YYDKDF (reference sequence). V shed 0 bases, J shed 3 bases, and the junction held 1 base outside the gene matches. This CDR3 has 15 amino acids. This CDR3 is CATSRDSGDYNEQFF. The CDR3 nucleotides read TGTGCCACCAGCAGAGATAGCGGGGACTACAATGAGCAGTTCTTC.

V and J are TRBV6-4 and TRBJ2-1; 8 bases agree with TRBD2. Germline loops: CDR1 MRHNA, CDR2 SNTAGT. The CDR3 spans 15 residues. Trimming took 4 bases from V and 5 from J; bases not matched to a gene: 7. The CDR3 loop reads CASSVRAGENNEQFF. The CDR3 nucleotides read TGTGCCAGCAGTGTTAGAGCGGGAGAGAACAATGAGCAGTTCTTC.

Regarding this clone: The sample contains more than one DNA sequence encoding this CDR3. The V gene is TRBV5-1, the J gene TRBJ2-7; 7 bases align to TRBD2. The V gene end was trimmed by 2 bases and the J gene end by 9 bases; junction bases not matched to a gene: 8. The CDR3 totals 13 residues. From germline, CDR1 is SGHRS and CDR2 YFSETQ. CDR3 residues: CASSLSDTGGQYF. DNA for the CDR3: TGCGCCAGCAGCTTATCCGACACGGGAGGGCAGTACTTC.

The rearrangement links TRBV2 to TRBJ1-5; TRBD1 matches 8 bases. V gave up 4 bases and J gave up 9 bases; unmatched junction bases: 17. The CDR3 has 17 residues. Germline values: CDR1 SNHLY, CDR2 FYNNEI. The CDR3 protein is CASSAVRGPLPRGPQHF. CDR3 nucleotide sequence: TGTGCCAGCAGTGCTGTCAGGGGGCCGTTACCGAGGGGGCCCCAGCATTTT.